Listed here is a single TCR beta chain. Using immunoSEQ multiplex PCR, the repertoire was profiled, and TCRdb retains in-frame clones only, with some absent. The data show just over 80,000 clones, around nine tenths seen once. The sample comes from a study of control samples from healthy donors and cancer patients. Germline V gives CDR1 KGHDR, CDR2 SFDVKD. The CDR3 has 14 residues. V was trimmed by 4 bases and J by 4 bases, leaving 12 bases between them. The gene calls are TRBV24-1 and TRBJ1-2; D unclear. The clonotype was recovered from a man aged 50-60 years in good health. The sequenced sample was blood. This CDR3 reads CATSETGPSYGYTF. CDR3 sequence (DNA): TGTGCCACCAGTGAAACGGGCCCTAGCTATGGCTACACCTTC.